This T cell receptor (beta chain) comes out of a study of CD8 T cells in ankylosing spondylitis. Study results and limitations: What appeared characteristic of ankylosing spondylitis blood was a TCR beta motif of eight highly homologous variants.

Researchers built TCR beta libraries using quantitative 5'-RACE with molecular barcodes. MiXCR, run by TCRdb on the 5' RACE reads, gives a single entry per CDR3 protein. The data show around 770,000 distinct CDR3 sequences, about 12% seen once. This clonotype was seen at least ten times. What it recognizes is unknown. Germline V gene sequence: CDR1 DFQATT, CDR2 SNEGSKA (reference sequence). The V end was cut by 6 bases, the J end by 5 bases, with 16 bases between. This CDR3 has 13 residues. The sequenced sample consisted of blood, either unsorted or a sorted T cell fraction (not recorded which). The clonotype comes from a male donor with ankylosing spondylitis. This sequence joins TRBV20-1 and TRBJ1-1; no clear D gene. As DNA, the CDR3 is TGCAGTGCCCGGACCGGTTTAGGTACTGAAGCTTTCTTT. Translating it yields CSARTGLGTEAFF.